The 32 T cell receptor beta chains below come from one sample, sequenced in a study of blood T cell repertoires in COVID-19 (dated by TCRdb to between 2020 and 2021). The library came from the immunoSEQ multiplex PCR assay. TCRdb stores this immuneACCESS table with in-frame sequences only. Part of the clones is absent; in the studies checked, under half of the shortfall reflects unresolved V genes, and no reason is known for the rest. The sample contains about 180,000 clones, approximately 80% of them found a single time. The top ten clonotypes cover 14% of the sample. The sequencing sample was made of PBMCs or T cells enriched from blood (not recorded which). The source is a man aged 60 to 69 who had been exposed to COVID-19.

This clone was detected once. This CDR3 reads CAISPSGRSYEQYF. The CDR3 region has the DNA TGTGCCATCAGTCCTAGCGGGAGGTCCTACGAGCAGTACTTC. The rearrangement uses TRBV10-3 and TRBJ2-7; 11 bases are shared with TRBD2. CDR1 is ENHRY and CDR2 is SYGVKD in the germline V gene. Trimming at V came to 5 bases and at J to 1 base, leaving 1 base not matched to a gene. This CDR3 has 14 amino acids.

The chain couples TRBV28 to TRBJ1-2; tentative D call: TRBD1 (5 bases). Germline CDR1 is MDHEN and CDR2 is SYDVKM. The CDR3 runs to 14 residues. V was pared by 10 bases and J by 5 bases, with 20 bases between. CDR3 sequence reads: CATLVQEKGYGYTF. The DNA for the CDR3 is TGTGCCACCCTCGTACAGGAGAAGGGGTATGGCTACACCTTC.

The chain carries TRBV5-4 and TRBJ2-7, with 8 bases identical to TRBD1. With 3 bases clipped from V and 12 bases from J, the junction kept 11 bases outside the gene matches. CDR3 length: 13 residues. CDR1 and CDR2 (germline): SGHNT, YYREEE (reference sequence). The CDR3 is CASSSGTGADWYF. CDR3 sequence (DNA): TGTGCCAGCAGCTCTGGGACAGGCGCCGATTGGTACTTC.

The gene calls are TRBV5-8 and TRBJ1-5, with D uncertain. The ends were cut back, 6 bases at V and 3 bases at J, with 19 bases in the middle. CDR1 and CDR2 from the germline V gene are SGHTS and YDEGEE. The CDR3 spans 16 residues. CDR3 protein: CASTPLRPGYNQPQHF. The CDR3 DNA reads TGTGCCAGCACACCACTGCGTCCGGGGTACAATCAGCCCCAGCATTTT. Looking up the rest from reference TRBV5-8 and TRBJ1-5 gives the full variable domain: EAGVTQSPTHLIKTRGQQATLRCSPISGHTSVYWYQQALGLGLQFLLWYDEGEERNRGNFPPRFSGRQFPNYSSELNVNALELEDSALYLCASTPLRPGYNQPQHFGDGTRLSIL.

The V and J genes are TRBV7-9 and TRBJ1-2; 9 bases align to TRBD1. Unmatched junction bases numbered 6, after V lost 2 bases and J lost 5 bases. CDR1 is SEHNR and CDR2 is FQNEAQ in the germline V gene (reference sequence). The CDR3 runs 15 residues. Written as DNA, the CDR3 is TGTGCCAGCAGCTTAATGGGGGACAGGGTGTATGGCTACACCTTC. This sequence encodes CASSLMGDRVYGYTF. Looking up the rest from reference TRBV7-9 and TRBJ1-2 gives the full variable domain: DTGVSQNPRHKITKRGQNVTFRCDPISEHNRLYWYRQTLGQGPEFLTYFQNEAQLEKSRLLSDRFSAERPKGSFSTLEIQRTEQGDSAMYLCASSLMGDRVYGYTFGSGTRLTVV.

The chain couples TRBV25-1 to TRBJ1-5; 10 positions match TRBD1. The CDR3 length is 18 residues. Germline assignment: CDR1 MGHDK and CDR2 SYGVNS. The ends lost 3 bases at V and 1 base at J; junction bases unmatched: 9. CDR3 region: CASSDTTGGRVSNQPQHF. For the CDR3, the DNA is TGTGCCAGCAGTGACACGACAGGGGGCCGGGTGAGCAATCAGCCCCAGCATTTT.

This chain connects TRBV14 to TRBJ2-1; TRBD1 matches 7 bases. Germline CDR1 is SGHDN and CDR2 is FVKESK. This CDR3 is 15 amino acids long. With V trimmed by 5 bases and J by 2 bases, 6 bases remained unmatched. CDR3 protein: CASSWDSLPYNEQFF. For the CDR3, the DNA is TGTGCCAGCAGCTGGGACAGCCTACCCTACAATGAGCAGTTCTTC.

This clone was seen a handful of times. This sequence joins TRBV28 and TRBJ2-7; TRBD2 aligns across 12 bases. This CDR3 spans 15 amino acids. Trimming cost V 2 bases and J 4 bases; bases outside gene matches: 3. CDR1 and CDR2 (germline): MDHEN, SYDVKM. CDR3 sequence: CASSLLAGGPYEQYF. In DNA form, the CDR3 reads TGTGCCAGCAGTTTACTAGCGGGAGGGCCGTACGAGCAGTACTTC. Combining the CDR3 with reference TRBV28 and TRBJ2-7 gives the whole variable domain DVKVTQSSRYLVKRTGEKVFLECVQDMDHENMFWYRQDPGLGLRLIYFSYDVKMKEKGDIPEGYSVSREKKERFSLILESASTNQTSMYLCASSLLAGGPYEQYFGPGTRLTVT.

V and J are TRBV9 and TRBJ2-3, with 9 bases that match TRBD2. V shed 0 bases and J 2 bases; nucleotides not matched to a gene: 4. Germline CDR1 SGDLS, CDR2 YYNGEE. This CDR3 is 16 amino acids long. CDR3 in amino acids: CASSVEAGGDTDTQYF. The CDR3, as DNA: TGTGCCAGCAGCGTAGAGGCGGGAGGGGACACAGATACGCAGTATTTT.

J is TRBJ1-1 and V is TRBV4-3; TRBD1 agrees at 7 bases. J was trimmed by 4 bases and V by 0 bases; bases with no gene match: 5. The CDR3 is 15 residues long. Germline V lookup: CDR1 LGHNA, CDR2 YSLEER. The CDR3 sequence is CASSQDAKGATEAFF. CDR3 DNA: TGCGCCAGCAGCCAAGATGCCAAGGGGGCCACTGAAGCTTTCTTT.

This clone was observed many times. This rearrangement joins TRBV7-9 to TRBJ2-7; weak D call: TRBD2 (6 bases). Looked up from germline, CDR1 is SEHNR and CDR2 is FQNEAQ (reference sequence). The CDR3 spans 13 residues. Trimming removed 5 bases at V and 5 bases at J, with 13 bases between. This chain's CDR3 is CASSRAGFHEQYF. In DNA form, the CDR3 reads TGTGCCAGCAGCCGGGCGGGGTTCCACGAGCAGTACTTC.

The chain combines TRBV19 with TRBJ2-5, with 10 bases fitting TRBD1. Germline CDR1 LNHDA, CDR2 SQIVND (reference sequence). The CDR3 extends over 16 amino acids. V was pared by 2 bases and J by 2 bases, with 5 bases of the junction left unmatched. CDR3 in DNA: TGTGCCAGTAGTATAAGGAGGACAGGGGGTCAAGAGACCCAGTACTTC. Translating gives CASSIRRTGGQETQYF.

This chain uses TRBV3-1 (or the pseudogene TRBV3-2) with TRBJ2-3, with TRBD1 matching over 8 bases. The CDR3 loop spans 16 amino acids. V lost 4 bases, J lost 4 bases, and 10 bases stayed unmatched. Germline CDR1 LGHDT, CDR2 YNNKEL (reference sequence). The CDR3 spells CASSLRTGRVADTQYF. The CDR3 bases are TGTGCCAGCAGCCTACGGACAGGGCGGGTTGCAGATACGCAGTATTTT.

Turning to this clone: An end of the junction does not agree with germline; a read error may underlie this. The chain is built from TRBV18 and TRBJ1-5, with a possible D match to TRBD1 (6 bases). The germline V gene has CDR1 KGHSH and CDR2 LQKENI. The CDR3 totals 12 residues. CDR3 residues: CASSPDSHGRYF. CDR3 bases: TGTGCCAGCTCACCGGACAGCCACGGACGGTATTTT.

The rearrangement links TRBV24-1 to TRBJ1-1; no definite D call. The V gene lost 7 bases and the J gene lost 2 bases, with 7 bases spanning the gap. Germline CDR1 KGHDR, CDR2 SFDVKD. This CDR3 is built from 12 residues. The CDR3 coding sequence is TGTGCCACCAGGGCGGTTAACACTGAAGCTTTCTTT. As protein: CATRAVNTEAFF.

The chain carries TRBV25-1 and TRBJ2-1; 7 bases fit TRBD1. Trimming took 1 base from V and 8 from J; bases not matched to a gene: 11. The germline CDR1 and CDR2 sequences are MGHDK and SYGVNS. The CDR3 spans 16 residues. In nucleotides, the CDR3 is TGTGCCAGCAGTGAATTCCCCAGGGGGATAGTCGATGAGCAGTTCTTC. This sequence encodes CASSEFPRGIVDEQFF.

The count of this clone is one. It is unclear where the CDR3 begins or ends on the DNA, so no DNA is shown, and the CDR3 is as TCRdb lists it. The chain combines TRBV9 with TRBJ1-6; the table gives TRBD1 as D, unverified against the DNA. The CDR3 is made up of 16 amino acids, end residues included. Per germline, CDR1 SGDLS and CDR2 YYNGEE. CDR3 loop: CASSSSGRGNNSPLHF.

V gene TRBV27 combines with J gene TRBJ1-1; D may be TRBD1 (5 bases). Per germline, CDR1 MNHEY and CDR2 SMNVEV (reference sequence). The ends were cut back, 5 bases at V and 1 base at J, with 11 bases in the middle. CDR3 size: 14 residues. The CDR3 is CASSPSTANTEAFF. The CDR3 nucleotides are TGTGCCAGCAGTCCCTCGACAGCGAACACTGAAGCTTTCTTT.

This sequence joins TRBV2 and TRBJ1-6, with D unclear. The germline V gene has CDR1 SNHLY and CDR2 FYNNEI. Trimming left V 5 bases short and J 5 bases short, with 4 bases between. CDR3 size: 12 residues. The CDR3 DNA is TGTGCCAGCAGTCCCAATAATTCACCCCTCCACTTT. Translating gives CASSPNNSPLHF.

The chain links TRBV19 to TRBJ1-5; D gene ambiguous. The germline gives CDR1 LNHDA, CDR2 SQIVND (reference sequence). This CDR3 is 14 amino acids long. V lost 3 bases, J lost 1 base, and 7 bases lay in between. The CDR3 region has the DNA TGTGCCAGTAGTATCTGGCAGAGCAATCAGCCCCAGCATTTT. Translation gives CASSIWQSNQPQHF.

This clone was seen a handful of times. Written as DNA, the CDR3 is TGTGCCAGCAGTACCAACCGCCGACAGGGTGGCTACACCTTC. It encodes CASSTNRRQGGYTF. The genes are TRBV28 and TRBJ1-2, with 7 bases matching TRBD1. Unmatched junction bases numbered 10, after V lost 5 bases and J lost 7 bases. Germline CDR1 MDHEN, CDR2 SYDVKM. The CDR3 runs 14 residues.

V and J are TRBV13 and TRBJ2-3; 15 bases align to TRBD2. This CDR3 spans 21 amino acids. CDR1 PRHDT and CDR2 FYEKMQ come from the germline V gene (reference sequence). V lost 5 bases and J lost 2; bases outside the gene matches: 17. In DNA, the CDR3 is TGTGCCAGCAGCCCACGAAACGGACTAGCGGGAGGGATAGGTTTCACAGATACGCAGTATTTT. This translates into CASSPRNGLAGGIGFTDTQYF. The whole variable domain, filled in from reference TRBV13 and TRBJ2-3, reads AAGVIQSPRHLIKEKRETATLKCYPIPRHDTVYWYQQGPGQDPQFLISFYEKMQSDKGSIPDRFSAQQFSDYHSELNMSSLELGDSALYFCASSPRNGLAGGIGFTDTQYFGPGTRLTVL.

The rearrangement uses TRBV12-5 and TRBJ2-5, with TRBD2 matching over 11 bases. Germline CDR1 and CDR2: LGHNT and FRNRAP. Germline trimming cut 1 base from V and 0 bases from J; bases unmatched to any gene: 1. The CDR3 contains 16 residues. The CDR3 nucleotides are TGTGCTAGTGGTTTGGGACTAGCGGGAAACCAAGAGACCCAGTACTTC. Protein: CASGLGLAGNQETQYF.

This clone was recorded many times. This CDR3 is CASSQATGRYNSPLHF. CDR3 nucleotides: TGTGCCAGCAGCCAGGCCACAGGGCGCTATAATTCACCCCTCCACTTT. The chain links TRBV4-2 to TRBJ1-6; possible D gene TRBD1, 6 bases. The germline gives CDR1 LGHNA, CDR2 YNFKEQ. This CDR3 is built from 16 residues. V was trimmed by 3 bases and J by 3 bases, leaving 12 bases between them.

This chain uses TRBV30 with TRBJ2-3; weak D call: TRBD2 (5 bases). Germline V gene data show CDR1 as GTSNPN and CDR2 as SVGIG (reference sequence). V lost 3 bases and J 2 bases, leaving 15 bases between the germline ends. This CDR3 is 15 amino acids long. CDR3 in amino acids: CAWSAMAGTTDTQYF. CDR3 DNA: TGTGCCTGGAGCGCCATGGCGGGCACCACAGATACGCAGTATTTT.

This chain links TRBV11-3 with TRBJ2-2; TRBD2 agrees at 12 bases. V was clipped by 2 bases and J by 0 bases; unmatched bases: 10. The CDR3 runs 20 residues. In germline, CDR1 is SGHNT, CDR2 YENEEA. CDR3 sequence reads: CASSLFSLAGGIANTGELFF. The CDR3, as DNA: TGTGCCAGCAGCTTATTCTCCCTAGCGGGAGGGATCGCGAACACCGGGGAGCTGTTTTTT.

This clone was seen at least ten times. The V gene is TRBV14, the J gene TRBJ2-7, with a possible D match to TRBD1 (6 bases). The germline V and J ends were trimmed by 1 base and 8 bases, with 15 bases remaining between them. The CDR3 has 14 residues. Looked up from germline, CDR1 is SGHDN and CDR2 is FVKESK. The CDR3 DNA sequence: TGTGCCAGCAGCCAAGCCGTACAGGGACGTCAGCAGTACTTC. Translated: CASSQAVQGRQQYF.

The chain joins TRBV29-1 to TRBJ2-7; possible D gene TRBD1, 6 bases. Germline CDR1 and CDR2: SQVTM and ANQGSEA. This CDR3 is built from 12 residues. Trimming pared 4 bases from V and 1 base from J, leaving 8 bases between. The CDR3 region has the DNA TGCAGCGTTGTACAGGGATCCTACGAGCAGTACTTC. It is translated as CSVVQGSYEQYF.

This clone has ten or more counts. The V call is TRBV19, the J call TRBJ2-1; D is possibly TRBD2 (5 bases). Germline assignment: CDR1 LNHDA and CDR2 SQIVND (reference sequence). The CDR3 loop spans 12 amino acids. Trimming removed 2 bases at V and 11 bases at J, with 10 bases between. As DNA, the CDR3 is TGTGCCAGTAGTATAAGGCTAGCACAGCAGTTCTTC. This codes for CASSIRLAQQFF.

This chain uses TRBV5-4 with TRBJ1-5, with 8 bases lining up with TRBD1. CDR1 is SGHNT, CDR2 YYREEE, per germline (reference sequence). The CDR3 has 17 residues. V shed 2 bases, J shed 0 bases, and the junction held 7 bases outside the gene matches. Here the CDR3 reads CASSLSGTGGSNQPQHF. In DNA, the CDR3 is TGTGCCAGCAGCTTATCCGGGACAGGAGGTAGCAATCAGCCCCAGCATTTT.

The chain links TRBV5-1 to TRBJ1-2, with D perhaps matching TRBD1 (6 bases). CDR3 size: 16 residues. The germline V and J ends were trimmed by 2 bases and 1 base, with 15 bases remaining between them. Per germline, CDR1 SGHRS and CDR2 YFSETQ. The CDR3 loop is CASSLPRGAHNYGYTF. The DNA for the CDR3 is TGCGCCAGCAGCTTACCCCGGGGGGCGCATAACTATGGCTACACCTTC.

The rearrangement links TRBV5-1 to TRBJ2-3; TRBD2 matches 14 bases. Looked up from germline, CDR1 is SGHRS and CDR2 is YFSETQ. The CDR3 is made up of 16 amino acids. The ends lost 3 bases at V and 3 bases at J; junction bases unmatched: 3. This CDR3 reads CASSSGLAGVTDTQYF. The CDR3 nucleotides read TGCGCCAGCAGCTCGGGACTAGCGGGAGTAACAGATACGCAGTATTTT.